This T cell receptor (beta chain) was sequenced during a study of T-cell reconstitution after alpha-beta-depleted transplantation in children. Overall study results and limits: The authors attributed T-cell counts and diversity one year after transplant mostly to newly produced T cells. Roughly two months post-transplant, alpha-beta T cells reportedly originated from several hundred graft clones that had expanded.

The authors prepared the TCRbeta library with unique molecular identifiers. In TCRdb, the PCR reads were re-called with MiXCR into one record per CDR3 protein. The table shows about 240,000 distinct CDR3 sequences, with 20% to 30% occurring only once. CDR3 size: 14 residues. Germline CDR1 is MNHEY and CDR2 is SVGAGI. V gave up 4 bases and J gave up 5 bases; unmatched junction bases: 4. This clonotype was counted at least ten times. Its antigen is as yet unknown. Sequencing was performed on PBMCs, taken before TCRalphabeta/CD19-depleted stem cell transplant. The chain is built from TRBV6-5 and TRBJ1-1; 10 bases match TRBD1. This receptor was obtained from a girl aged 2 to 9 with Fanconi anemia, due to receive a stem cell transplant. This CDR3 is CASSLGTGVTEAFF. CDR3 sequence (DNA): TGTGCCAGCAGTTTAGGGACAGGGGTTACTGAAGCTTTCTTT.